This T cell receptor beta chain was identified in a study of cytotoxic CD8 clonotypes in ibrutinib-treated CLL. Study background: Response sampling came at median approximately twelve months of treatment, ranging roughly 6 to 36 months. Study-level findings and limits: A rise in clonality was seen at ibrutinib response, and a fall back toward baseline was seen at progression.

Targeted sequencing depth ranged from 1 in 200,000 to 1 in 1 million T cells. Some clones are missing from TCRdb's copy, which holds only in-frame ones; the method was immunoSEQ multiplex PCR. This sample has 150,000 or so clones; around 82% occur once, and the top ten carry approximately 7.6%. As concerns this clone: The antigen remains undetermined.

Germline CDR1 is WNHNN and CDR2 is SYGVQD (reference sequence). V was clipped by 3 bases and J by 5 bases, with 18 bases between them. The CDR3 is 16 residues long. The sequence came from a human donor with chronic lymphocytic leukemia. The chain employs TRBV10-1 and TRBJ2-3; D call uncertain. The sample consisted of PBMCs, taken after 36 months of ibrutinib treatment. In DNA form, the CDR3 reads TGCGCCAGCAGTGACCCAGGCAATTTAGCTGGAGATACGCAGTATTTT. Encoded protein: CASSDPGNLAGDTQYF.